This TCR beta chain comes out of a study of chemoradiotherapy in HPV16-positive cancers. Study at large: Candidate HPV-specific T-cell clones and common TCR motifs came from functional assays in two HPV16-positive patients.

About this clone: Its antigen is currently unknown.

Repertoires were sampled repeatedly during chemoradiotherapy. Whole-study findings and limits: Candidate HPV-specific clones and E7-related TCR motifs grew in tumor during treatment.

CDR1 and CDR2 (germline): LNHDA, SQIVND (reference sequence). This CDR3 has 16 amino acids. Trimming cost V 7 bases and J 4 bases; bases outside gene matches: 14. The data were produced by immunoSEQ multiplex PCR, yet TCRdb's version contains in-frame clones alone and is incomplete. The sample gives around 1,000 clones, 80% to 95% of which show up once; around 14% is in the top ten. This TCR came from a human donor with HPV-associated anogenital cancer. The sequences come from tumor tissue, collected from a patient who underwent chemoradiotherapy. The chain recombines TRBV19 with TRBJ2-5, with 8 bases that match TRBD1. The CDR3: CASTPSRTGRGETQYF. CDR3 sequence (DNA): TGTGCCAGTACCCCATCCCGGACAGGGCGCGGAGAGACCCAGTACTTC.